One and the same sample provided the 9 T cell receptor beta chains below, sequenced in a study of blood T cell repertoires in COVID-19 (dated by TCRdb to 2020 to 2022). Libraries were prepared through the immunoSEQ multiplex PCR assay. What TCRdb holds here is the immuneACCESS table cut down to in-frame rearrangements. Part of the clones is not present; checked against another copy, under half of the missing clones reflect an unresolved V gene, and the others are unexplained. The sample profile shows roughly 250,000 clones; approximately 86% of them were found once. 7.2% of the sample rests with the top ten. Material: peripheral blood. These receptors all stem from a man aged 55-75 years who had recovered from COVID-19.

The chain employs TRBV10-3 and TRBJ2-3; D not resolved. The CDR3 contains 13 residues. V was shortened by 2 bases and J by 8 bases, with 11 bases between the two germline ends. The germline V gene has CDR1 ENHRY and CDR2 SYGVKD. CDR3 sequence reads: CAISEPESGTQYF. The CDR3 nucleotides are TGTGCCATCAGTGAGCCGGAATCGGGTACGCAGTATTTT.

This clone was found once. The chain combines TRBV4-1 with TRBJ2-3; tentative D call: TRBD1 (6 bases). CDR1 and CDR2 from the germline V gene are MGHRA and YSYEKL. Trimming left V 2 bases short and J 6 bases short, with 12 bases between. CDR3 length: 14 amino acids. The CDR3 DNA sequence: TGCGCCAGCAGCCAATTCCGGACAGACGATACGCAGTATTTT. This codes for CASSQFRTDDTQYF.

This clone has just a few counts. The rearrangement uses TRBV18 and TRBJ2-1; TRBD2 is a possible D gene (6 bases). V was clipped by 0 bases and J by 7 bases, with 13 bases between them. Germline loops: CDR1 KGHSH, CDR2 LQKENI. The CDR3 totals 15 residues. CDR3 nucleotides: TGTGCCAGCTCACCACCGGGGGGACGATCAAATGAGCAGTTCTTC. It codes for CASSPPGGRSNEQFF. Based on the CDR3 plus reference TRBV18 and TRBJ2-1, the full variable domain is NAGVMQNPRHLVRRRGQEARLRCSPMKGHSHVYWYRQLPEEGLKFMVYLQKENIIDESGMPKERFSAEFPKEGPSILRIQQVVRGDSAAYFCASSPPGGRSNEQFFGPGTRLTVL.

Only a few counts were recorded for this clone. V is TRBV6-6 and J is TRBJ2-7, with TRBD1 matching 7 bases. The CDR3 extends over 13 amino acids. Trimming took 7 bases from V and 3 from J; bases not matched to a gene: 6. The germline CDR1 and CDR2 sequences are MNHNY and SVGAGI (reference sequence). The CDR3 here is CASISTGSYEQYF. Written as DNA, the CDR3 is TGTGCCAGCATTTCGACAGGGAGCTACGAGCAGTACTTC.

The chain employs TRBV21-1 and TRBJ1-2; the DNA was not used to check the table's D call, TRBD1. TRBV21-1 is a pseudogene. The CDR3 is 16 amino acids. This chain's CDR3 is CASSSYLTGVNYGYTF. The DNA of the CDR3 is TGTGCCAGCAGTTCCTACCTCACAGGGGTTAACTATGGCTACACCTTC.

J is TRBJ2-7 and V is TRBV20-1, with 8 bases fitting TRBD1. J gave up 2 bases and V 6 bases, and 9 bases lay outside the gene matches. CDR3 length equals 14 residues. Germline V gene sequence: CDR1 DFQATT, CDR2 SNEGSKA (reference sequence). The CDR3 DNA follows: TGCAGTGCGAGTCGGTGGACAGGGACCTACGAGCAGTACGTC. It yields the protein CSASRWTGTYEQYV.

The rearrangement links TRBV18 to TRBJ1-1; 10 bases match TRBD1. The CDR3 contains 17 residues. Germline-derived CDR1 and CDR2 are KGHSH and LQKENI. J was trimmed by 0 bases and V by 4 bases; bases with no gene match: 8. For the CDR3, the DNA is TGTGCCAGCTCACAGGGACAGGGGCAGGGTATGAACACTGAAGCTTTCTTT. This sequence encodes CASSQGQGQGMNTEAFF.

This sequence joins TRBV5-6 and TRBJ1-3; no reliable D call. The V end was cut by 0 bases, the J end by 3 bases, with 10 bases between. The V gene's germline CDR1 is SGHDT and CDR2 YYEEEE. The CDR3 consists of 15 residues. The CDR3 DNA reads TGTGCCAGCAGCTTGGACAGCTTGTTTGGAAACACCATATATTTT. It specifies CASSLDSLFGNTIYF.

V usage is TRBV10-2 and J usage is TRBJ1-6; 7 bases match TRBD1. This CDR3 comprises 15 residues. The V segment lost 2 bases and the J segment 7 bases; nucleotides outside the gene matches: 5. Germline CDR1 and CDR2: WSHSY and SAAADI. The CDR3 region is CASSERGLGNSPLHF. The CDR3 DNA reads TGCGCCAGCAGTGAGAGGGGGCTGGGGAATTCACCCCTCCACTTT.